This record concerns one T cell receptor (beta chain) sequence. The data derive from a study of blood T cell repertoires in COVID-19. Whole-study context: T cells, B-cell-depleted T cells, or PBMCs provided the cDNA or gDNA that served as material.

Methods used by the authors: Nucleated cell number was recorded as an estimate derived from reference gene primer amplification. Only in-frame clones appear in the TCRdb table, and some are missing; sequencing was by immunoSEQ multiplex PCR. V and J calls and clone size are as listed in that table; D and trimming were resolved from the DNA. This sample has some 210,000 clones, with approximately 80% found just once. Recovered participants had two consecutive negative NP/OP PCR tests, healthcare professional clearance, or symptom resolution. CDR1 is SGHAT and CDR2 is FQNNGV in the germline V gene. V dropped 2 bases and J dropped 3; count of bases not matched to a gene: 7. This CDR3 comprises 16 residues.

The chain carries TRBV11-2 and TRBJ1-3; 7 nucleotides match TRBD1. The specimen was PBMCs or T cells enriched from blood (not recorded which). The receptor comes from a middle-aged man who had recovered from COVID-19. This CDR3 reads CASSLQSGTVGNTIYF. CDR3 sequence (DNA): TGTGCCAGCAGCTTACAAAGTGGGACAGTTGGAAACACCATATATTTT.